Shown below are 19 T cell receptor beta chains from a single sample sequenced in a study of Tregs in tolerant kidney transplant recipients. Method: immunoSEQ multiplex PCR; TCRdb's copy keeps in-frame clones and lacks some. Among about 78,000 clones listed, approximately 90% were seen once. Source: Tregs from blood, taken before the transplant. The receptors shown here come from a human donor who received a combined kidney and bone marrow transplant.

The chain recombines TRBV7-2 with TRBJ2-1; 9 nucleotides line up with TRBD2. With 1 base clipped from V and 1 base from J, the junction kept 2 bases outside the gene matches. CDR1 and CDR2 (germline): SGHTA, FQGNSA. This CDR3 contains 16 residues. In nucleotides, the CDR3 is TGTGCCAGCAGCTTAGAAGCGGGAGGTTCCTACAATGAGCAGTTCTTC. Translated: CASSLEAGGSYNEQFF.

This rearrangement joins TRBV11-2 to TRBJ2-5, with 10 bases matching TRBD2. The germline CDR1 and CDR2 sequences are SGHAT and FQNNGV. The CDR3 spans 15 residues. Trimming removed 4 bases from V and 4 bases from J; junction bases left unmatched: 6. The CDR3 loop is CASSSSGRGGETQYF. CDR3 bases: TGTGCCAGCAGCTCTAGCGGGAGAGGAGGAGAGACCCAGTACTTC.

This chain uses TRBV7-2 with TRBJ2-3, with unresolved D. CDR3 length: 12 residues. CDR1 is SGHTA and CDR2 is FQGNSA in the germline V gene. The ends were cut back, 6 bases at V and 2 bases at J, with 6 bases in the middle. The CDR3 DNA follows: TGTGCCAGCAGACAGATCACAGATACGCAGTATTTT. It yields the protein CASRQITDTQYF.

This clone was detected a few times. The DNA of the CDR3 is TGTGCCAGCAGCCTTGTGGGGGGCGGTGGAAACACCATATATTTT. Residues: CASSLVGGGGNTIYF. J is TRBJ1-3 and V is TRBV5-8, with a possible D match to TRBD1 (6 bases). V shed 4 bases and J shed 3 bases, with 14 bases lying between them. Germline V CDR1 and CDR2: SGHTS, YDEGEE. This CDR3 contains 15 residues.

This sequence joins TRBV5-4 and TRBJ2-2; D unresolved. This CDR3 has 16 amino acids. Trimming left V 0 bases short and J 0 bases short, with 9 bases between. Germline V gene lookup returns CDR1 SGHNT and CDR2 YYREEE (reference sequence). The CDR3 protein is CASSLGQNSNTGELFF. The CDR3, as DNA: TGTGCCAGCAGCTTGGGTCAGAACTCGAACACCGGGGAGCTGTTTTTT.

This chain links TRBV7-2 with TRBJ2-3; D is perhaps TRBD2 (6 bases). The CDR3 sequence is 16 residues long. Per germline, CDR1 SGHTA and CDR2 FQGNSA. With 1 base removed from V and 1 base from J, the gap between germline ends came to 12 bases. The CDR3 sequence: CASSLEVGGGTDTQYF. In nucleotides, the CDR3 is TGTGCCAGCAGCTTAGAAGTGGGCGGGGGCACAGATACGCAGTATTTT. Variable domain in full (rest from reference TRBV7-2 and TRBJ2-3): GAGVSQSPSNKVTEKGKDVELRCDPISGHTALYWYRQSLGQGLEFLIYFQGNSAPDKSGLPSDRFSAERTGGSVSTLTIQRTQQEDSAVYLCASSLEVGGGTDTQYFGPGTRLTVL.

The V gene is TRBV30, the J gene TRBJ1-4; 8 bases align to TRBD1. Germline-derived CDR1 and CDR2 are GTSNPN and SVGIG (reference sequence). CDR3 length equals 14 residues. Losses at the gene ends were 2 bases for V and 7 bases for J; bases not matched to a gene: 6. CDR3 nucleotide sequence: TGTGCCTGGAGTTTCGGGACAGGTTCTGAAAAACTGTTTTTT. Encoded protein: CAWSFGTGSEKLFF. The variable domain in full, completed from reference TRBV30 and TRBJ1-4, reads SQTIHQWPATLVQPVGSPLSLECTVEGTSNPNLYWYRQAAGRGLQLLFYSVGIGQISSEVPQNLSASRPQDRQFILSSKKLLLSDSGFYLCAWSFGTGSEKLFFGSGTQLSVL.

CDR3 protein: CATRDRESYEQYF. The CDR3 DNA follows: TGTGCCACCAGGGACAGGGAATCCTACGAGCAGTACTTC. The chain recombines TRBV19 with TRBJ2-7, with 9 bases lining up with TRBD1. This CDR3 region has 13 residues. Germline V gene sequence: CDR1 LNHDA, CDR2 SQIVND (reference sequence). J lost 1 base, V lost 10 bases, and 5 bases had no gene match.

This clone was seen only once. Other DNA sequences in this specimen translate into the identical CDR3. The chain carries TRBV12-5 and TRBJ2-2; a weak D match, TRBD2 (5 bases). Trimming left V 7 bases short and J 4 bases short, with 10 bases between. The CDR3 loop spans 13 amino acids. Looked up from germline, CDR1 is LGHNT and CDR2 is FRNRAP. The CDR3 coding sequence is TGTGCTAGTGCTCGGGGTGGCACCGGGGAGCTGTTTTTT. It specifies CASARGGTGELFF.

The chain joins TRBV7-2 to TRBJ2-7; TRBD2 matches at 11 bases. CDR3 size: 15 residues. V was clipped by 5 bases and J by 4 bases; unmatched bases: 7. The germline gives CDR1 SGHTA, CDR2 FQGNSA. The CDR3 coding sequence is TGTGCCAGCAGCGCAGGGACTAGCGGTGTGTACGAGCAGTACTTC. Translation gives CASSAGTSGVYEQYF.

The chain recombines TRBV7-9 with TRBJ2-3; D possibly uses TRBD1 or TRBD2 (5 bases each). Trimming shortened V by 4 bases and J by 2 bases, and 16 bases separated the two germline ends. This CDR3 is built from 16 residues. Germline loops: CDR1 SEHNR, CDR2 FQNEAQ (reference sequence). The DNA for the CDR3 is TGTGCCAGCAGCTACCCATACGGGACGAACACAGATACGCAGTATTTT. Translation: CASSYPYGTNTDTQYF.

The chain has TRBV10-1 and TRBJ1-3, with D uncertain. This CDR3 has 11 residues. With 9 bases removed from V and 8 bases from J, the gap between germline ends came to 11 bases. The germline CDR1 and CDR2 sequences are WNHNN and SYGVQD (reference sequence). The chain's CDR3 is CASPMGYTIYF. The DNA for the CDR3 is TGCGCCAGTCCCATGGGGTACACCATATATTTT.

The V and J genes are TRBV11-2 and TRBJ2-1, with 8 bases identical to TRBD2. Germline V gives CDR1 SGHAT, CDR2 FQNNGV. The CDR3 runs 12 residues. V lost 4 bases, J lost 12 bases, and 5 bases stayed unmatched. This CDR3 reads CASSSGLAWQFF. CDR3 in DNA: TGTGCCAGCAGCTCAGGACTAGCTTGGCAGTTCTTC.

CDR3 sequence reads: CASSKDTMNYGYTF. Here the CDR3 DNA reads TGTGCCAGTAGTAAAGATACAATGAACTATGGCTACACCTTC. This chain joins TRBV19 and TRBJ1-2; D gene ambiguous. Trimming stripped 4 bases from V and 2 bases from J, with 11 bases between. The CDR3 totals 14 residues. Germline-derived CDR1 and CDR2 are LNHDA and SQIVND (reference sequence).

The CDR3 region has the DNA TGTGCCAGCAGTGTATCCAGGGGGCTGAATCAGCCCCAGCATTTT. This translates into CASSVSRGLNQPQHF. This sequence joins TRBV6-1 and TRBJ1-5; TRBD1 aligns across 8 bases. Germline loops: CDR1 MNHNS, CDR2 SASEGT. The CDR3 has 15 amino acids. V was pared by 4 bases and J by 4 bases, with 6 bases of the junction left unmatched.

This sequence joins TRBV27 and TRBJ2-2, with TRBD1 matching 7 bases. CDR1 is MNHEY, CDR2 SMNVEV, per germline (reference sequence). J gave up 4 bases and V 11 bases, and 7 bases lay outside the gene matches. The CDR3 runs 13 residues. CDR3: CASTGDGTGELFF. The DNA for the CDR3 is TGTGCCTCTACAGGGGATGGCACCGGGGAGCTGTTTTTT.

The chain carries TRBV2 and TRBJ1-5; 8 positions match TRBD1. Germline V gene sequence: CDR1 SNHLY, CDR2 FYNNEI. V gave up 3 bases and J gave up 4 bases; unmatched junction bases: 8. This CDR3 region has 16 residues. Here the CDR3 reads CASSERTGGGNQPQHF. DNA for the CDR3: TGTGCCAGCAGTGAGCGTACAGGGGGTGGTAATCAGCCCCAGCATTTT.

For the CDR3, the DNA is TGTGCCAGCAGCGCCCGACTAGGCTGGGACAATGAGCAGTTCTTC. Translating it yields CASSARLGWDNEQFF. The rearrangement links TRBV9 to TRBJ2-1, with D possibly TRBD2 on 6 matching bases. This CDR3 comprises 15 residues. Germline lookup yields CDR1 SGDLS and CDR2 YYNGEE. The V end lost 3 bases, the J end lost 5 bases, and 15 bases lay between the germline ends.

This chain uses TRBV7-2 with TRBJ2-7; TRBD1 matches 10 bases. Germline CDR1 reads SGHTA; CDR2 reads FQGNSA. The CDR3 consists of 14 residues. J gave up 4 bases and V 7 bases, and 7 bases lay outside the gene matches. The CDR3 here is CASTVDRGPYEQYF. CDR3 sequence (DNA): TGTGCCAGCACCGTTGACAGGGGGCCATACGAGCAGTACTTC.